These 4 T cell receptor beta chains originate from one sample sequenced in a study of beta chain features in type 1 diabetes. Study results and limitations: A moderate, significant TCRB CDR3 shortening appeared in type 1 diabetes across four CD4+ subsets.

These receptors have no known antigen. What was sequenced were expressed TCRB transcripts, since all of the isolated RNA had been reverse transcribed. Clones were sequenced by immunoSEQ multiplex PCR, and TCRdb holds only the in-frame ones, with some missing. This table has around 710,000 clones, 12% appearing once. What was sequenced was naive CD4+ T cells from blood. The source is a man aged 25 to 40 with type 1 diabetes.

This clone occurred a few times. V and J are TRBV6-5 and TRBJ2-4, with D perhaps TRBD1 (7 bases). The CDR3 totals 15 residues. V was clipped by 6 bases and J by 0 bases, with 12 bases between them. The germline V gene has CDR1 MNHEY and CDR2 SVGAGI. The CDR3 DNA is TGTGCCAGCAGGGAGGGGGCTCTAGCCAAAAACATTCAGTACTTC. This sequence encodes CASREGALAKNIQYF.

The rearrangement uses TRBV19 and TRBJ1-5; a weak D match, TRBD1 (6 bases). The length of the CDR3 is 13 residues. The V end lost 6 bases, the J end lost 5 bases, and 11 bases lay between the germline ends. Germline V gene sequence: CDR1 LNHDA, CDR2 SQIVND (reference sequence). The CDR3 protein is CASSAGVYQPQHF. The CDR3, as DNA: TGTGCCAGTAGCGCAGGGGTATATCAGCCCCAGCATTTT.

This clone was seen only a few times. This chain joins TRBV28 and TRBJ2-7, with no clear D. V was shortened by 3 bases and J by 0 bases, with 9 bases between the two germline ends. Germline V lookup: CDR1 MDHEN, CDR2 SYDVKM. The length of the CDR3 is 14 residues. The CDR3 nucleotides read TGTGCCAGCAGTTTGGTCACGCCCTCCTACGAGCAGTACTTC. Translation gives CASSLVTPSYEQYF.

This clone was seen a few times. The gene calls are TRBV9 and TRBJ2-2, with 15 bases lining up with TRBD2. This CDR3 spans 17 amino acids. V gave up 4 bases and J gave up 6 bases; unmatched junction bases: 7. CDR1 and CDR2 (germline): SGDLS, YYNGEE. The CDR3 here is CASSPGLAGGFPGELFF. The DNA for the CDR3 is TGTGCCAGCAGCCCCGGACTAGCGGGGGGGTTCCCCGGGGAGCTGTTTTTT.